A selection of T cell receptor beta chains follows, all from one sample in a study of Graves' ophthalmopathy and Graves' hyperthyroidism. TCRdb reanalysed the multiplex PCR reads using MiXCR and keeps one entry per CDR3 protein. The sample contains hundreds of thousands of distinct CDR3 sequences, roughly 21% of which appear only once. Sequences were obtained from peripheral blood. The receptors were gathered from a woman aged 18-29 years with stable Graves' hyperthyroidism. Each CDR3 is given without its conserved first and last residue. Each record gives: V gene, CDR3 protein.

v_gene: TRBV20-1; CDR3aa: SADRRNYGYT
v_gene: TRBV10-3; CDR3aa: ATRGSTGNTIY
v_gene: TRBV29-1; CDR3aa: SVVLAASSYEQY
v_gene: TRBV6-2/TRBV6-3; CDR3aa: ASSSWGGRYTGELF
v_gene: TRBV9; CDR3aa: ASSGQGAERTEAF
v_gene: TRBV30; CDR3aa: AWSRGGQREAF
v_gene: TRBV28; CDR3aa: ASSPGTKNTGELF
v_gene: TRBV4-1; CDR3aa: ASSQEGRTDQPQH
v_gene: TRBV19; CDR3aa: ASSDTAYYGYT
v_gene: TRBV2; CDR3aa: ASRSDRDVNQPQH
v_gene: TRBV28; CDR3aa: ASSQTGTGLYEQY
v_gene: TRBV28; CDR3aa: ASSSPQGARGTGELF
v_gene: TRBV13; CDR3aa: ASTRTRDRVSYEQY
v_gene: TRBV3-1; CDR3aa: ASSRNSGYT
v_gene: TRBV28; CDR3aa: ASSFGGWDYGYT
v_gene: TRBV6-2/TRBV6-3; CDR3aa: ASIDGGINTEAF
v_gene: TRBV11-2; CDR3aa: ASSLVGQGVYEQY
v_gene: TRBV12-3/TRBV12-4; CDR3aa: ASSFQGFSGNTIY
v_gene: TRBV6-5; CDR3aa: ASSYSIAAARQETQY
v_gene: TRBV6-5; CDR3aa: ASITGTDYGYT
v_gene: TRBV7-8; CDR3aa: ASSFSKFGEQY
v_gene: TRBV19; CDR3aa: ASSIEGSQPQH
v_gene: TRBV28; CDR3aa: ASSQRGQALPYEQY
v_gene: TRBV20-1; CDR3aa: SARNRDRSYEQY
v_gene: TRBV29-1; CDR3aa: SVDRGDLNYGYT
v_gene: TRBV28; CDR3aa: ASSFNGAYQETQY
v_gene: TRBV6-5; CDR3aa: ASSYEASGQETQY
v_gene: TRBV18; CDR3aa: ASSPFVTDPGDGYT
v_gene: TRBV25-1; CDR3aa: ASRADRGRGGELF
v_gene: TRBV28; CDR3aa: ASSPRGEPQH
v_gene: TRBV7-2; CDR3aa: ASSSSRLAGRYEQY
v_gene: TRBV27; CDR3aa: ASSLRGPGRSNQPQH
v_gene: TRBV7-2; CDR3aa: ASSSTSAQKNTEAF
v_gene: TRBV7-9; CDR3aa: ASKALGSTEAF
v_gene: TRBV11-2; CDR3aa: ASSLWAGGGETQY
v_gene: TRBV5-1; CDR3aa: ASSPSWFGDQDEQY
v_gene: TRBV27; CDR3aa: ASRAGRLRTEAF
v_gene: TRBV7-8; CDR3aa: ASSLVADQETQY
v_gene: TRBV12-3/TRBV12-4; CDR3aa: ASSFGFVAF
v_gene: TRBV6-1; CDR3aa: ASRKGLTANYGYT
v_gene: TRBV7-8; CDR3aa: ASSTDREYSNQPQH
v_gene: TRBV29-1; CDR3aa: SAAVAGGLDYYGYT
v_gene: TRBV28; CDR3aa: ASSGGGGKSSYEQY
v_gene: TRBV29-1; CDR3aa: SVERATQETQY
v_gene: TRBV6-2/TRBV6-3; CDR3aa: ASSYSIQASNQPQH
v_gene: TRBV20-1; CDR3aa: SARAPGQGNTEAF
v_gene: TRBV30; CDR3aa: AWAPLQDTQY
v_gene: TRBV28; CDR3aa: ASSPHHGAGELF
v_gene: TRBV7-9; CDR3aa: ASSLEGVRTEAF
v_gene: TRBV18; CDR3aa: ASSPLLDSSYGYT
v_gene: TRBV6-1; CDR3aa: ASSRDRGYGYT
v_gene: TRBV12-3/TRBV12-4; CDR3aa: ASSFLGVDEAF
v_gene: TRBV5-6; CDR3aa: ASSLELWLGTYGYT
v_gene: TRBV20-1; CDR3aa: SVTPGQRETQY
v_gene: TRBV28; CDR3aa: ASSTRTAPGELF
v_gene: TRBV20-1; CDR3aa: SARGTGEISPLH